These T cell receptor beta chains were read from a single sample in a study of blood T cells in healthy people across ages. TCRdb re-derived calls from the 5' RACE reads in MiXCR, one entry per CDR3 protein. Of hundreds of thousands of distinct CDR3 sequences in the sample, 20% to 25% were seen once. The sequencing input was blood. The origin of the receptors is a man in his 70s in good health. Each CDR3 is given with its conserved first and last residue. D genes are given only for firm matches. The size of a clone is reported for some rows only, either as once, few or many, or as a class for expanded clones.

d_gene: .
abundance: .
v_gene: TRBV2
j_gene: TRBJ2-5
CDR3aa: CASNLGLGETQYF
CDR3nt: TGTGCCAGCAACCTGGGGCTAGGAGAGACCCAGTACTTC

d_gene: TRBD2
abundance: .
v_gene: TRBV20-1
j_gene: TRBJ2-1
CDR3aa: CSARDPSGSMNEQFF
CDR3nt: TGCAGTGCTAGAGATCCTAGCGGGAGTATGAATGAGCAGTTCTTC

d_gene: TRBD2
abundance: .
v_gene: TRBV6-5
j_gene: TRBJ2-3
CDR3aa: CASSSLRAGNTDTQYF
CDR3nt: TGTGCCAGCAGTTCCCTACGAGCGGGGAACACAGATACGCAGTATTTT

d_gene: .
abundance: few
v_gene: TRBV6-2/TRBV6-3
j_gene: TRBJ1-1
CDR3aa: CASSLYRELNTEAFF
CDR3nt: TGTGCCAGCAGTCTCTACCGGGAGTTGAACACTGAAGCTTTCTTT

d_gene: TRBD1
abundance: .
v_gene: TRBV6-5
j_gene: TRBJ1-6
CDR3aa: CASRLTGLGSPLHF
CDR3nt: TGTGCCAGCAGATTGACAGGGTTGGGTTCACCCCTCCACTTT

d_gene: TRBD1
abundance: few
v_gene: TRBV5-6
j_gene: TRBJ1-4
CDR3aa: CASSLDRGLEKLFF
CDR3nt: TGTGCCAGCAGCTTGGACAGGGGGCTCGAAAAACTGTTTTTT

d_gene: .
abundance: few
v_gene: TRBV5-6
j_gene: TRBJ2-7
CDR3aa: CASSLDLDSYEQYF
CDR3nt: TGTGCCAGCAGCTTGGATCTTGATTCCTACGAGCAGTACTTC

d_gene: TRBD1
abundance: few
v_gene: TRBV28
j_gene: TRBJ2-7
CDR3aa: CASSSPGTGGNEQYF
CDR3nt: TGTGCCAGCAGTTCCCCCGGGACAGGGGGCAACGAGCAGTACTTC

d_gene: .
abundance: many
v_gene: TRBV20-1
j_gene: TRBJ2-3
CDR3aa: CSAPALASTDTQYF
CDR3nt: TGCAGTGCCCCCGCCTTAGCGAGCACAGATACGCAGTATTTT

d_gene: TRBD2
abundance: .
v_gene: TRBV28
j_gene: TRBJ2-1
CDR3aa: CATLLAVSYNEQFF
CDR3nt: TGTGCCACCCTACTAGCGGTCTCCTACAATGAGCAGTTCTTC

d_gene: .
abundance: few
v_gene: TRBV28
j_gene: TRBJ2-1
CDR3aa: CASLRDYNEQFF
CDR3nt: TGTGCCAGCTTGAGGGACTACAATGAGCAGTTCTTC

d_gene: TRBD2
abundance: many
v_gene: TRBV28
j_gene: TRBJ2-7
CDR3aa: CASSLRLAGLYEQYF
CDR3nt: TGTGCCAGCAGTTTAAGACTAGCGGGGCTCTACGAGCAGTACTTC

d_gene: .
abundance: .
v_gene: TRBV20-1
j_gene: TRBJ2-3
CDR3aa: CSANSRVNTQYF
CDR3nt: TGCAGTGCTAACTCCAGGGTTAATACGCAGTATTTT

d_gene: .
abundance: .
v_gene: TRBV7-2
j_gene: TRBJ2-4
CDR3aa: CASSPEMTWSKNIQYF
CDR3nt: TGTGCCAGCAGCCCTGAGATGACCTGGTCCAAAAACATTCAGTACTTC

d_gene: TRBD2
abundance: .
v_gene: TRBV3-1
j_gene: TRBJ2-4
CDR3aa: CASSQVAGVKNIQYF
CDR3nt: TGTGCCAGCAGCCAAGTGGCGGGAGTCAAAAACATTCAGTACTTC

d_gene: TRBD2
abundance: .
v_gene: TRBV11-1
j_gene: TRBJ2-7
CDR3aa: CASSLARTSGSLYEQYF
CDR3nt: TGTGCCAGCAGCTTAGCTAGGACTAGCGGATCCCTCTACGAGCAGTACTTC

d_gene: TRBD2
abundance: few
v_gene: TRBV20-1
j_gene: TRBJ2-3
CDR3aa: CSAEPTSGRADTQYF
CDR3nt: TGCAGTGCTGAGCCGACTAGCGGGAGGGCAGATACGCAGTATTTT

d_gene: TRBD2
abundance: few
v_gene: TRBV20-1
j_gene: TRBJ2-7
CDR3aa: CSASVGGASGRIEQYF
CDR3nt: TGCAGTGCTTCCGTGGGGGGGGCTAGCGGGAGAATTGAGCAGTACTTC

d_gene: TRBD1
abundance: many
v_gene: TRBV20-1
j_gene: TRBJ1-5
CDR3aa: CSARDPGTASNQPQHF
CDR3nt: TGCAGTGCTAGAGATCCCGGGACAGCTAGCAATCAGCCCCAGCATTTT

d_gene: TRBD1
abundance: few
v_gene: TRBV5-1
j_gene: TRBJ1-4
CDR3aa: CASGDSVNEKLFF
CDR3nt: TGCGCCAGCGGGGACAGTGTTAATGAAAAACTGTTTTTT

d_gene: .
abundance: .
v_gene: TRBV2
j_gene: TRBJ2-1
CDR3aa: CATSGNEQFF
CDR3nt: TGTGCCACGTCAGGGAATGAGCAGTTCTTC

d_gene: TRBD2
abundance: .
v_gene: TRBV28
j_gene: TRBJ2-5
CDR3aa: CASSTREEYQETQYF
CDR3nt: TGTGCCAGCAGTACTCGGGAGGAGTACCAAGAGACCCAGTACTTC

d_gene: .
abundance: .
v_gene: TRBV10-3
j_gene: TRBJ2-1
CDR3aa: CAISESPDNEQFF
CDR3nt: TGTGCCATCAGTGAGTCCCCGGACAATGAGCAGTTCTTC

d_gene: TRBD2
abundance: few
v_gene: TRBV7-2
j_gene: TRBJ2-1
CDR3aa: CASSLAVTSGSYNEQFF
CDR3nt: TGTGCCAGCAGCTTAGCGGTAACTAGCGGTTCCTACAATGAGCAGTTCTTC

d_gene: .
abundance: few
v_gene: TRBV10-3
j_gene: TRBJ2-3
CDR3aa: CAISMRGDTQYF
CDR3nt: TGTGCCATCAGCATGAGGGGAGATACGCAGTATTTT

d_gene: TRBD2
abundance: .
v_gene: TRBV7-3
j_gene: TRBJ2-1
CDR3aa: CASSLRGLAGATEQFF
CDR3nt: TGTGCCAGCAGCCTAAGGGGACTAGCGGGGGCGACTGAGCAGTTCTTC

d_gene: .
abundance: many
v_gene: TRBV7-7
j_gene: TRBJ2-5
CDR3aa: CASSLRGNQETQYF
CDR3nt: TGTGCTAGCAGTTTACGGGGCAACCAAGAGACCCAGTACTTC

d_gene: .
abundance: .
v_gene: TRBV4-2
j_gene: TRBJ2-1
CDR3aa: CASSQDQNNEQFF
CDR3nt: TGTGCCAGCAGCCAAGATCAGAACAATGAGCAGTTCTTC

d_gene: .
abundance: .
v_gene: TRBV20-1
j_gene: TRBJ2-7
CDR3aa: CSAYASRERSYEQYF
CDR3nt: TGCAGTGCTTATGCGTCTCGGGAGCGGTCCTACGAGCAGTACTTC

d_gene: .
abundance: .
v_gene: TRBV3-1
j_gene: TRBJ2-7
CDR3aa: CASSQDKSYEQYF
CDR3nt: TGTGCCAGCAGCCAAGATAAATCTTACGAGCAGTACTTC

d_gene: .
abundance: many
v_gene: TRBV6-5
j_gene: TRBJ1-1
CDR3aa: CASSYGGAGEAFF
CDR3nt: TGTGCCAGCAGTTACGGGGGGGCGGGTGAAGCTTTCTTT

d_gene: TRBD2
abundance: few
v_gene: TRBV15
j_gene: TRBJ2-7
CDR3aa: CATSRDWGLAAYEQYF
CDR3nt: TGTGCCACCAGCAGAGATTGGGGACTAGCTGCCTACGAGCAGTACTTC

d_gene: .
abundance: few
v_gene: TRBV6-6
j_gene: TRBJ2-7
CDR3aa: CASSPSQKGEQYF
CDR3nt: TGTGCCAGCAGTCCCTCCCAGAAGGGCGAGCAGTACTTC

d_gene: .
abundance: few
v_gene: TRBV6-5
j_gene: TRBJ1-2
CDR3aa: CASSATTVAGGYTF
CDR3nt: TGTGCCAGCAGTGCCACGACGGTGGCGGGAGGCTACACCTTC

d_gene: TRBD2
abundance: few
v_gene: TRBV5-1
j_gene: TRBJ2-1
CDR3aa: CASNTLAGGGVNEQFF
CDR3nt: TGCGCCAGCAACACATTAGCGGGAGGAGGGGTCAATGAGCAGTTCTTC

d_gene: .
abundance: many
v_gene: TRBV28
j_gene: TRBJ2-1
CDR3aa: CASSLRDGRGNNEQFF
CDR3nt: TGTGCCAGCAGTTTACGGGACGGGAGAGGGAACAATGAGCAGTTCTTC

d_gene: TRBD1
abundance: once
v_gene: TRBV7-9
j_gene: TRBJ1-4
CDR3aa: CASQRGDRGSEKLFF
CDR3nt: TGTGCCAGCCAGCGAGGCGACAGGGGTAGTGAAAAACTGTTTTTT

d_gene: TRBD2
abundance: few
v_gene: TRBV20-1
j_gene: TRBJ2-1
CDR3aa: CSAKVTGTRFQFF
CDR3nt: TGCAGTGCTAAAGTTACCGGGACTAGATTTCAGTTCTTC

d_gene: TRBD1
abundance: .
v_gene: TRBV29-1
j_gene: TRBJ2-1
CDR3aa: CSPTSGGGEQFF
CDR3nt: TGCAGCCCAACGTCAGGGGGCGGTGAGCAGTTCTTC

d_gene: .
abundance: .
v_gene: TRBV7-2
j_gene: TRBJ2-3
CDR3aa: CASSFRRFTDTQYF
CDR3nt: TGTGCCAGCAGCTTCCGACGGTTCACAGATACGCAGTATTTT

d_gene: .
abundance: .
v_gene: TRBV11-2
j_gene: TRBJ1-4
CDR3aa: CASSLDGRGFQYEKLFF
CDR3nt: TGTGCCAGCAGCTTAGATGGTCGGGGGTTTCAGTACGAAAAACTGTTTTTT

d_gene: TRBD2
abundance: once
v_gene: TRBV20-1
j_gene: TRBJ2-5
CDR3aa: CSAGPPAGGLAETQYF
CDR3nt: TGCAGTGCTGGCCCCCCAGCGGGAGGGCTGGCAGAGACCCAGTACTTC

d_gene: .
abundance: few
v_gene: TRBV20-1
j_gene: TRBJ2-4
CDR3aa: CSATSRGGLKNIQYF
CDR3nt: TGCAGTGCTACCAGTAGGGGGGGGCTCAAAAACATTCAGTACTTC

d_gene: TRBD2
abundance: few
v_gene: TRBV5-1
j_gene: TRBJ2-1
CDR3aa: CASSYLGLAGDVEQFF
CDR3nt: TGCGCCAGCAGCTATCTGGGACTAGCGGGAGATGTTGAGCAGTTCTTC

d_gene: .
abundance: .
v_gene: TRBV2
j_gene: TRBJ2-1
CDR3aa: CASREDSHEQFF
CDR3nt: TGTGCCAGCAGGGAGGACTCCCATGAGCAGTTCTTC

d_gene: .
abundance: .
v_gene: TRBV20-1
j_gene: TRBJ2-7
CDR3aa: CSAHLPGHHLEQYF
CDR3nt: TGCAGTGCCCACTTGCCGGGACACCACCTCGAGCAGTACTTC

d_gene: .
abundance: once
v_gene: TRBV10-3
j_gene: TRBJ2-2
CDR3aa: CAISANRDTGELFF
CDR3nt: TGTGCCATCAGTGCAAACAGAGACACCGGGGAGCTGTTTTTT

d_gene: .
abundance: few
v_gene: TRBV10-1
j_gene: TRBJ2-5
CDR3aa: CASSDGGPRQTQYF
CDR3nt: TGCGCCAGCAGTGATGGTGGACCTCGCCAGACCCAGTACTTC

d_gene: TRBD2
abundance: .
v_gene: TRBV5-1
j_gene: TRBJ2-1
CDR3aa: CASGPGLAGGHEQFF
CDR3nt: TGCGCCAGCGGCCCGGGACTAGCGGGAGGCCATGAGCAGTTCTTC

d_gene: .
abundance: few
v_gene: TRBV3-1
j_gene: TRBJ2-1
CDR3aa: CASSPESHGSSYNEQFF
CDR3nt: TGTGCCAGCAGCCCAGAAAGTCACGGGAGCTCCTACAATGAGCAGTTCTTC

d_gene: TRBD1
abundance: few
v_gene: TRBV12-3/TRBV12-4
j_gene: TRBJ1-3
CDR3aa: CASRSTGTGNTIYF
CDR3nt: TGTGCCAGCAGGTCGACAGGGACTGGAAACACCATATATTTT

d_gene: .
abundance: .
v_gene: TRBV20-1
j_gene: TRBJ2-1
CDR3aa: CSAHRGNNEQFF
CDR3nt: TGCAGTGCTCATCGGGGCAACAATGAGCAGTTCTTC

d_gene: TRBD2
abundance: .
v_gene: TRBV20-1
j_gene: TRBJ2-5
CDR3aa: CSAKGLAAPQETQYF
CDR3nt: TGCAGTGCTAAGGGACTAGCGGCCCCCCAAGAGACCCAGTACTTC